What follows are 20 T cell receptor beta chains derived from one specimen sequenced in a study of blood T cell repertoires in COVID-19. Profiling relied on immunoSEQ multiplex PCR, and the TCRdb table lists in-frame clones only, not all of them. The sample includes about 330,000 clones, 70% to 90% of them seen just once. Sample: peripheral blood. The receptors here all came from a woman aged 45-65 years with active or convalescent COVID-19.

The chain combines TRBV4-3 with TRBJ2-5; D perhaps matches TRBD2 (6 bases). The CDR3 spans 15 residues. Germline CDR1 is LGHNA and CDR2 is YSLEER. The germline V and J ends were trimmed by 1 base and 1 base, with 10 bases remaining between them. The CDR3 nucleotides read TGCGCCAGCAGCCAAGTGGAGGGGACCCAAGAGACCCAGTACTTC. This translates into CASSQVEGTQETQYF.

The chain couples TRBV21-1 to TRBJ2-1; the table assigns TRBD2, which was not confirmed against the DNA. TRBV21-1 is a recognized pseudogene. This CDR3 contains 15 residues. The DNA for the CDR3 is TGTGCCGGCCGGCTCGGGACTAAGGGTTACAATGAGCAGTTCTTC. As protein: CAGRLGTKGYNEQFF.

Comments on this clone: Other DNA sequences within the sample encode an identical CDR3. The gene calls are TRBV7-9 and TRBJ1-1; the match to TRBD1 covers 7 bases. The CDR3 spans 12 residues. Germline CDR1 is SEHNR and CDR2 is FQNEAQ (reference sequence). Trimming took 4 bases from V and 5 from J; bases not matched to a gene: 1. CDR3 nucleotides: TGTGCCAGCAGCTCGACAGGGACTGAAGCTTTCTTT. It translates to CASSSTGTEAFF.

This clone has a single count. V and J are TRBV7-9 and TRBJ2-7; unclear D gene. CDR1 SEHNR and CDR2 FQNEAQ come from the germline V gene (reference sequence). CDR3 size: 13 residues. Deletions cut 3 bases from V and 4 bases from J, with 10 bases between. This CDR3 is CASSFSQTYEQYF. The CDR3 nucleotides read TGTGCCAGCAGCTTCTCCCAGACTTACGAGCAGTACTTC.

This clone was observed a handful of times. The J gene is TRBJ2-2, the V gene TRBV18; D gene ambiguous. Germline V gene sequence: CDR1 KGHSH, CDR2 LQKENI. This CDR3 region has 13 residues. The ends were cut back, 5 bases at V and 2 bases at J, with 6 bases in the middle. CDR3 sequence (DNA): TGTGCCAGCTCATACAGAAACACCGGGGAGCTGTTTTTT. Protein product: CASSYRNTGELFF.

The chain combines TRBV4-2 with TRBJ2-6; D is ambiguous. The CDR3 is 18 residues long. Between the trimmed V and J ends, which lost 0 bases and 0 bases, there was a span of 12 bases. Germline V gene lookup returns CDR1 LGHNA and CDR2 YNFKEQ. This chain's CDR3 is CASSQELVLFSGANVLTF. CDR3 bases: TGTGCCAGCAGCCAAGAACTGGTATTATTCTCTGGGGCCAACGTCCTGACTTTC.

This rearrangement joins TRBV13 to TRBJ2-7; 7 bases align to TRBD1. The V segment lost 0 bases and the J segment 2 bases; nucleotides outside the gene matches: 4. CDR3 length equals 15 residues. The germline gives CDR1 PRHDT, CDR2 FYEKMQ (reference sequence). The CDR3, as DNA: TGTGCCAGCAGCTTAGGAACCAGGGGGACCTACGAGCAGTACTTC. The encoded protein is CASSLGTRGTYEQYF. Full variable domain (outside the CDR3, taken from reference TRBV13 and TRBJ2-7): AAGVIQSPRHLIKEKRETATLKCYPIPRHDTVYWYQQGPGQDPQFLISFYEKMQSDKGSIPDRFSAQQFSDYHSELNMSSLELGDSALYFCASSLGTRGTYEQYFGPGTRLTVT.

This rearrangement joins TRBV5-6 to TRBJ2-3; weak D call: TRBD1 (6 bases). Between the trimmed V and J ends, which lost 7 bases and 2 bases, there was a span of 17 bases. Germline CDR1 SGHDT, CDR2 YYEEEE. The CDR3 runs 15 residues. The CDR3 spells CASASTRGFTDTQYF. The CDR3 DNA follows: TGTGCCAGCGCTTCTACCAGGGGATTCACAGATACGCAGTATTTT.

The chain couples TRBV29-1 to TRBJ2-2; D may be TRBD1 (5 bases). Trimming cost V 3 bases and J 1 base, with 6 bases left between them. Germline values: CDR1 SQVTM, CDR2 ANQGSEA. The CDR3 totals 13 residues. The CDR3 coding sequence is TGCAGCGTTGACACAGGGAACACCGGGGAGCTGTTTTTT. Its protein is CSVDTGNTGELFF.

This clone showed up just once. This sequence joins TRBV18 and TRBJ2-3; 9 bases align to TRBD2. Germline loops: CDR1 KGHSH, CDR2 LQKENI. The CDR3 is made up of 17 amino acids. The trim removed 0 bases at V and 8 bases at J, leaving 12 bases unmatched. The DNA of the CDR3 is TGTGCCAGCTCACCACCGGCTAGCGGGATGATCTGGGGTACGCAGTATTTT. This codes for CASSPPASGMIWGTQYF.

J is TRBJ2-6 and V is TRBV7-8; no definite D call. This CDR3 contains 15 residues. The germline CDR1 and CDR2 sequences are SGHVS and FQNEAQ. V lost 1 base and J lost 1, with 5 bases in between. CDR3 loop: CASSLVRSGANVLTF. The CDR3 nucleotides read TGTGCCAGCAGCTTAGTCCGTTCTGGGGCCAACGTCCTGACTTTC.

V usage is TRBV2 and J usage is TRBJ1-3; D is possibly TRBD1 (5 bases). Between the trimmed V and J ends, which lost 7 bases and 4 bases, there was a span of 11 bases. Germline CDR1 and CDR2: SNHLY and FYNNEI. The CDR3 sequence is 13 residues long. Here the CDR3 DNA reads TGTGCCAGCACCGGGGGTGAAGGAAACACCATATATTTT. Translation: CASTGGEGNTIYF.

This CDR3 is CASSLASQGAAYNSPLHF. The CDR3 DNA sequence: TGCGCCAGCAGCTTGGCCTCTCAAGGGGCTGCCTATAATTCACCCCTCCACTTT. V usage is TRBV5-1 and J usage is TRBJ1-6; TRBD1 is a possible D gene (5 bases). Trimming shortened V by 0 bases and J by 2 bases, and 15 bases separated the two germline ends. The germline V gene has CDR1 SGHRS and CDR2 YFSETQ. The CDR3 totals 18 residues.

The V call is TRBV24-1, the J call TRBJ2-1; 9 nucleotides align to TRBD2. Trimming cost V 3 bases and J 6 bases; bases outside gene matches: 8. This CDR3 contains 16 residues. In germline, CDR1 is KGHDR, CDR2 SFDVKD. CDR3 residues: CATSDPTGTSLNEQFF. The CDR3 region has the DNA TGTGCCACCAGTGATCCTACCGGGACTAGCCTCAATGAGCAGTTCTTC.

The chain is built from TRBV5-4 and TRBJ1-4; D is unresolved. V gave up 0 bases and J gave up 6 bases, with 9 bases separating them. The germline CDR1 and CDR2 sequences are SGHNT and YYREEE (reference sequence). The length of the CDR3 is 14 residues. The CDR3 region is CASSLALSDEKLFF. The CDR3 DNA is TGTGCCAGCAGCTTGGCGTTATCGGATGAAAAACTGTTTTTT. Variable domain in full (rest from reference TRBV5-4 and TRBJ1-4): ETGVTQSPTHLIKTRGQQVTLRCSSQSGHNTVSWYQQALGQGPQFIFQYYREEENGRGNFPPRFSGLQFPNYSSELNVNALELDDSALYLCASSLALSDEKLFFGSGTQLSVL.

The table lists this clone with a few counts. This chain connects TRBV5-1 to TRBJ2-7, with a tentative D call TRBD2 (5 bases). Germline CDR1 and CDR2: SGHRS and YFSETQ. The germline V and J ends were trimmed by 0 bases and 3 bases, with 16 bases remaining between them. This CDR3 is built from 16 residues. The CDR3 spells CASSLVGILTGYEQYF. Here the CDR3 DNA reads TGCGCCAGCAGCTTGGTCGGGATACTTACGGGCTACGAGCAGTACTTC.

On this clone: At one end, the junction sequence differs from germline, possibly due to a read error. This chain's CDR3 is CASSEAGTGIYNEQFF. The CDR3 DNA sequence: TGTGCCAGCAGCGAAGCCGGGACAGGGATCTACAATGAGCAGTTCTTC. V usage is TRBV6-1 and J usage is TRBJ2-1, with 9 bases aligning to TRBD1. Per germline, CDR1 MNHNS and CDR2 SASEGT. The CDR3 length is 16 residues.

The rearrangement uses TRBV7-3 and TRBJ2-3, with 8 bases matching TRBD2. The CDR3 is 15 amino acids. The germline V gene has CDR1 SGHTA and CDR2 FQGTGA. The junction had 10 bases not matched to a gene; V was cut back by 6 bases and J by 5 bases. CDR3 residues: CASRPGGADGDTQYF. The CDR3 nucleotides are TGTGCCAGCAGACCCGGGGGGGCCGATGGAGATACGCAGTATTTT. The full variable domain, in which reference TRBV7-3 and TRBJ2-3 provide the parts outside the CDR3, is GAGVSQTPSNKVTEKGKYVELRCDPISGHTALYWYRQSLGQGPEFLIYFQGTGAADDSGLPNDRFFAVRPEGSVSTLKIQRTERGDSAVYLCASRPGGADGDTQYFGPGTRLTVL.

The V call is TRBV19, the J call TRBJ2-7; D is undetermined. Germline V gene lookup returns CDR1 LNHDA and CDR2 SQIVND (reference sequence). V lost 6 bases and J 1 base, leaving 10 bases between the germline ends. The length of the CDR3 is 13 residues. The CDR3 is CASSQQPSYEQYF. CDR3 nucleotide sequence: TGTGCCAGTAGCCAACAGCCGTCCTACGAGCAGTACTTC.

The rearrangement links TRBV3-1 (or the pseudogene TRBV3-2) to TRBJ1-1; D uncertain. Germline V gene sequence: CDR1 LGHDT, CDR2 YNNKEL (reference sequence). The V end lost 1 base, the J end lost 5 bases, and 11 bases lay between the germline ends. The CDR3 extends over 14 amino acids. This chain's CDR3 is CASSQGGRITEAFF. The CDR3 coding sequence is TGTGCCAGCAGCCAAGGAGGCCGAATAACTGAAGCTTTCTTT.